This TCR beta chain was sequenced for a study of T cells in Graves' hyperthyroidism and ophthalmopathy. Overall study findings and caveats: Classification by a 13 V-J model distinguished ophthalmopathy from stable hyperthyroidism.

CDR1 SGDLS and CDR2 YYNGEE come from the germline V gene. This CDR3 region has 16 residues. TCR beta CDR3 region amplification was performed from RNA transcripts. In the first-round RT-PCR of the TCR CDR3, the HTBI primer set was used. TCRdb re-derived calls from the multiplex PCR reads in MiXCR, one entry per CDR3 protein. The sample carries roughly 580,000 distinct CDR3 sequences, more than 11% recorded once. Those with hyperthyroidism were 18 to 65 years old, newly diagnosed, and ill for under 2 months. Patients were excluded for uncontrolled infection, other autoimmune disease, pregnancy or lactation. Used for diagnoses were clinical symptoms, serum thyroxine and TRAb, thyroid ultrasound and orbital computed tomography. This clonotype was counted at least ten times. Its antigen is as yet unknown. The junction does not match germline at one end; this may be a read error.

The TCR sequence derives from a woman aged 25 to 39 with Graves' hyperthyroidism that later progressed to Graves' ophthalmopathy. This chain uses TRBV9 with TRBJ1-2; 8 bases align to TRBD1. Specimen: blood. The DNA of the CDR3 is TGTGCCAGCAGCGTAGCTAGCCAGGGGGCTAAATATGGCTACACCTTC. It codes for CASSVASQGAKYGYTF.